This T cell receptor beta chain was obtained from a study of cytomegalovirus exposure and HLA in healthy donors. Points from the study as a whole: Follow-up analysis seemed to connect common viral pathogens with several of the most significant clusters identified. Immune exposure information available was restricted to CMV serostatus. TCR beta chains numbering approximately 150 were designated cytomegalovirus-associated. TCR beta sequences reportedly predicted most subjects' HLA-A and HLA-B alleles accurately.

The PCR ran on 60 Vbeta and 13 Jbeta primers. The protocol was immunoSEQ multiplex PCR, while the TCRdb copy is restricted to in-frame clones and leaves out a portion. The sample has 75,000 to 100,000 clones, roughly 70% seen once. Trimming stripped 3 bases from V and 0 bases from J, with 8 bases between. Germline-derived CDR1 and CDR2 are MDHEN and SYDVKM. CDR3 length equals 14 residues. Concerning this clone itself: The antigen is undetermined.

This TCR came from a male donor in good health and CMV-seronegative. The gene calls are TRBV28 and TRBJ1-1; D is uncertain. Material for sequencing was PBMCs. CDR3 sequence reads: CASSFSDLNTEAFF. For the CDR3, the DNA is TGTGCCAGCAGTTTCTCTGACTTGAACACTGAAGCTTTCTTT.